The table lists the clone carrying this TCR beta chain with a count of one. The CDR3 runs 13 residues. Trimming pared 3 bases from V and 5 bases from J, leaving 11 bases between. The germline V gene has CDR1 KGHSH and CDR2 LQKENI. Data came from immunoSEQ multiplex PCR; TCRdb stores just in-frame clones and leaves some out. The profile shows around 35,000 clones, about 87% of them singletons. The sample comes from a study of monozygotic twins with cystic fibrosis. This TCR was recovered from a girl aged 2 to 9 with cystic fibrosis. The sample comprised blood. V and J are TRBV18 and TRBJ2-7; D is unclear. The CDR3 nucleotides are TGTGCCAGCTCACCCCCATTGGGAAACGAGCAGTACTTC. Protein sequence: CASSPPLGNEQYF.